Listed here are 25 T cell receptor beta chains from one sample, sequenced in a study of T cells after yellow fever vaccination. TCRdb reprocessed the 5' RACE reads with MiXCR, giving one entry per CDR3 protein. Among some 550,000 distinct CDR3 sequences, roughly 19% were seen once, and the ten largest hold roughly an eighth. The input for sequencing was PBMCs, taken 15 days after the yellow fever booster vaccination. The receptors were gathered from a man aged 30-40 years who received the YFV17D yellow fever vaccine.

This chain links TRBV6-2 or TRBV6-3 with TRBJ2-5, with 16 bases lining up with TRBD2. Germline values: CDR1 MNHEY, CDR2 SVGEGT. The V and J ends lost 2 bases and 5 bases, in that order; junction bases with no gene match: 5. There are 17 residues in the CDR3. In DNA form, the CDR3 reads TGTGCCAGCAGTTACAAGGGACTAGCGGGAGGGCGGGAGACCCAGTACTTC. Translated: CASSYKGLAGGRETQYF.

V is TRBV6-2 or TRBV6-3 and J is TRBJ1-1; 7 bases are a match to TRBD1. This CDR3 has 14 amino acids. The germline V gene encodes CDR1 MNHEY and CDR2 SVGEGT. Trimming cost V 5 bases and J 1 base; bases outside gene matches: 4. The CDR3: CASSIGTANTEAFF. CDR3 bases: TGTGCCAGCAGTATCGGGACAGCGAACACTGAAGCTTTCTTT.

This clonotype was detected a few times. The V and J genes are TRBV19 and TRBJ2-1, with 7 bases fitting TRBD2. After removal of 5 bases from V and 5 bases from J, the junction contained 0 bases not matched to a gene. This CDR3 comprises 12 residues. The germline V gene has CDR1 LNHDA and CDR2 SQIVND (reference sequence). CDR3 nucleotides: TGTGCCAGTAGTGGGGGGGACAATGAGCAGTTCTTC. Translating gives CASSGGDNEQFF.

CDR3 DNA: TGTGCCAGTAGTATAGGTGGTTTGGGGTCCTATAATTCACCCCTCCACTTT. The encoded protein is CASSIGGLGSYNSPLHF. The genes are TRBV19 and TRBJ1-6; no clear D gene. Germline CDR1 reads LNHDA; CDR2 reads SQIVND (reference sequence). This CDR3 contains 17 residues. Trimming took 1 base from V and 1 from J, leaving 11 bases between them. Full variable domain (rest looked up from reference TRBV19 and TRBJ1-6): DGGITQSPKYLFRKEGQNVTLSCEQNLNHDAMYWYRQDPGQGLRLIYYSQIVNDFQKGDIAEGYSVSREKKESFPLTVTSAQKNPTAFYLCASSIGGLGSYNSPLHFGNGTRLTVT.

This clonotype was recorded a few times. The chain has TRBV19 and TRBJ1-1, with D unresolved. Per the germline V gene, CDR1 is LNHDA and CDR2 is SQIVND (reference sequence). V shed 1 base and J shed 1 base, with 4 bases lying between them. This CDR3 region has 13 residues. The chain's CDR3 is CASSIVQNTEAFF. In DNA form, the CDR3 reads TGTGCCAGTAGTATAGTACAGAACACTGAAGCTTTCTTT.

J is TRBJ2-7 and V is TRBV20-1; 14 positions match TRBD2. This CDR3 is 14 amino acids long. V shed 6 bases and J 6 bases; nucleotides not matched to a gene: 7. The germline V gene encodes CDR1 DFQATT and CDR2 SNEGSKA (reference sequence). The CDR3 nucleotides read TGCAGTGCCCTAACCGGGACTAGCGGGAGCGAGCAGTACTTC. Its translation is CSALTGTSGSEQYF.

This chain connects TRBV27 to TRBJ1-1, with 8 bases identical to TRBD1. Losses at the gene ends were 3 bases for V and 0 bases for J; bases not matched to a gene: 3. Per the germline V gene, CDR1 is MNHEY and CDR2 is SMNVEV (reference sequence). CDR3 size: 15 residues. The CDR3 region is CASSFRQGMNTEAFF. CDR3 in DNA: TGTGCCAGCAGTTTCAGACAGGGGATGAACACTGAAGCTTTCTTT.

This clonotype was seen only a few times. V is TRBV7-2 and J is TRBJ2-3; D not certain. V lost 7 bases and J 0 bases, leaving 14 bases between the germline ends. The CDR3 sequence is 15 residues long. Germline V gives CDR1 SGHTA, CDR2 FQGNSA. The CDR3 nucleotides are TGTGCCAGCACGCTACAGCACCCTAGCACAGATACGCAGTATTTT. Translated, it gives CASTLQHPSTDTQYF.

This chain uses TRBV20-1 with TRBJ2-3, with 9 bases fitting TRBD2. The germline V gene encodes CDR1 DFQATT and CDR2 SNEGSKA (reference sequence). There are 14 residues in the CDR3. J gave up 5 bases and V 3 bases, and 6 bases lay outside the gene matches. The CDR3 DNA reads as TGCAGTGCTAGTTTTAGCGGGAGTGGAGATACGCAGTATTTT. Its protein is CSASFSGSGDTQYF.

The J gene is TRBJ2-7, the V gene TRBV12-3 or TRBV12-4; maybe TRBD2 (7 bases). Trimming removed 2 bases at V and 7 bases at J, with 12 bases between. The CDR3 length is 13 residues. CDR3 nucleotide sequence: TGTGCCAGCAGTTTACGGGGGGCCGGGGAGCAGTACTTC. Amino acids: CASSLRGAGEQYF.

The sample holds a few counts of this clonotype. This chain connects TRBV19 to TRBJ2-7, with 7 bases fitting TRBD2. The CDR3 consists of 14 residues. V shed 3 bases and J 6 bases; nucleotides not matched to a gene: 8. From germline, CDR1 is LNHDA and CDR2 SQIVND (reference sequence). The CDR3 sequence is CASSIGGRGSEQYF. The CDR3 DNA reads TGTGCCAGTAGTATCGGCGGGAGAGGTAGCGAGCAGTACTTC. The entire variable domain, with the rest obtained from reference TRBV19 and TRBJ2-7, is as follows: DGGITQSPKYLFRKEGQNVTLSCEQNLNHDAMYWYRQDPGQGLRLIYYSQIVNDFQKGDIAEGYSVSREKKESFPLTVTSAQKNPTAFYLCASSIGGRGSEQYFGPGTRLTVT.

The rearrangement links TRBV4-2 to TRBJ2-3; 7 bases line up with TRBD2. Germline CDR1 LGHNA, CDR2 YNFKEQ. The ends lost 0 bases at V and 3 bases at J; junction bases unmatched: 9. The CDR3 runs 17 residues. CDR3: CASSQDKRGLHTDTQYF. In DNA form, the CDR3 reads TGTGCCAGCAGCCAAGATAAAAGGGGACTACATACAGATACGCAGTATTTT.

This sequence joins TRBV27 and TRBJ2-2; 7 bases map to TRBD2. CDR1 and CDR2 (germline): MNHEY, SMNVEV (reference sequence). Trimming removed 3 bases from V and 4 bases from J; junction bases left unmatched: 8. The CDR3 contains 16 residues. CDR3 coding DNA: TGTGCCAGCAGTTTCGGGAGGCACTGGGGCACCGGGGAGCTGTTTTTT. Its translation: CASSFGRHWGTGELFF.

This clonotype occurred a few times. J is TRBJ1-1 and V is TRBV6-6; D not resolved. Trimming removed 7 bases from V and 0 bases from J, with 9 bases in between. The germline V gene has CDR1 MNHNY and CDR2 SVGAGI (reference sequence). The CDR3 loop spans 13 amino acids. For the CDR3, the DNA is TGTGCCAGCATTAAGGCGCTGAACACTGAAGCTTTCTTT. Translated: CASIKALNTEAFF.

V usage is TRBV23-1 and J usage is TRBJ2-7; 9 bases fit TRBD2. TRBV23-1 is identified as an open reading frame with a role that is uncertain. V shed 8 bases, J shed 4 bases, and the junction held 9 bases outside the gene matches. The CDR3 consists of 14 residues. CDR3 sequence (DNA): TGCGCCAGCCCGTGCGGGAGGGACTTATACGAGCAGTACTTC. Translation: CASPCGRDLYEQYF.

This clonotype was counted only a few times. V usage is TRBV4-2 and J usage is TRBJ2-2, with a tentative D call TRBD1 (6 bases). This CDR3 is built from 13 residues. The germline CDR1 and CDR2 sequences are LGHNA and YNFKEQ. With 0 bases removed from V and 10 bases from J, the gap between germline ends came to 9 bases. CDR3 sequence: CASSQEWGQELFF. The CDR3 DNA reads as TGTGCCAGCAGCCAAGAGTGGGGGCAGGAGCTGTTTTTT.

This clonotype was seen a handful of times. The genes are TRBV6-1 and TRBJ2-2; a possible D gene is TRBD2 (5 bases). V lost 6 bases, J lost 0 bases, and 14 bases lay in between. Germline-derived CDR1 and CDR2 are MNHNS and SASEGT. CDR3 length: 16 residues. CDR3 protein: CASRAGGAANTGELFF. The CDR3 region has the DNA TGTGCCAGCAGGGCCGGTGGAGCGGCGAACACCGGGGAGCTGTTTTTT.

This rearrangement joins TRBV12-3 or TRBV12-4 to TRBJ2-7, with TRBD1 matching over 9 bases. With V trimmed by 3 bases and J by 3 bases, 6 bases remained unmatched. The CDR3 covers 15 residues. The CDR3 bases are TGTGCCAGCAGTTTTCGGGGACAGGGAATCTACGAGCAGTACTTC. Its protein product is CASSFRGQGIYEQYF.

The chain carries TRBV20-1 and TRBJ2-5; D uncertain. The V end was cut by 5 bases, the J end by 5 bases, with 15 bases between. The CDR3 length is 13 residues. CDR1 and CDR2 (germline): DFQATT, SNEGSKA (reference sequence). The CDR3 nucleotides are TGCAGTGCTGGACCCATCGAGAGGGAGACCCAGTACTTC. Amino acids: CSAGPIERETQYF.

The chain uses TRBV14 and TRBJ2-7; D remains ambiguous. Germline-derived CDR1 and CDR2 are SGHDN and FVKESK. Trimming removed 1 base from V and 7 bases from J, with 11 bases in between. The CDR3 runs 13 residues. CDR3 in amino acids: CASSQANRDEQYF. CDR3 sequence (DNA): TGTGCCAGCAGCCAAGCGAACCGAGATGAGCAGTACTTC.

This chain links TRBV23-1 with TRBJ2-1; 10 nucleotides match TRBD2. TRBV23-1 falls under the ORF class, with uncertain function. The junction had 5 bases not matched to a gene; V was cut back by 5 bases and J by 1 base. The CDR3 spans 16 residues. CDR3 nucleotides: TGCGCCAGCAGTAACAGGGGACTAGCGTCCTACAATGAGCAGTTCTTC. Translation: CASSNRGLASYNEQFF.

This clonotype was observed a few times. The chain employs TRBV14 and TRBJ1-1; D remains unclear. The ends were cut back, 2 bases at V and 3 bases at J, with 10 bases in the middle. The length of the CDR3 is 14 residues. Germline values: CDR1 SGHDN, CDR2 FVKESK. The CDR3 is CASSQILRDTEAFF. CDR3 bases: TGTGCCAGCAGCCAAATTTTGCGGGACACTGAAGCTTTCTTT. Filled out from reference TRBV14 and TRBJ1-1, the complete variable domain reads EAGVTQFPSHSVIEKGQTVTLRCDPISGHDNLYWYRRVMGKEIKFLLHFVKESKQDESGMPNNRFLAERTGGTYSTLKVQPAELEDSGVYFCASSQILRDTEAFFGQGTRLTVV.

J is TRBJ1-2 and V is TRBV21-1. TRBV21-1 corresponds to a pseudogene. CDR3 length: 16 residues. CDR3 sequence: CASSKGERLDHYGYTF. The CDR3 DNA follows: TGTGCCAGCAGCAAAGGGGAGCGTCTAGACCACTATGGCTACACCTTC.

The chain uses TRBV15 and TRBJ2-3, with a tentative D call TRBD2 (6 bases). Deletions cut 1 base from V and 3 bases from J, with 11 bases between. Per germline, CDR1 LNHNV and CDR2 YYDKDF (reference sequence). The CDR3 has 15 amino acids. The CDR3 DNA reads as TGTGCCACCAGCAGAGTCGGCGGGATTACAGATACGCAGTATTTT. Its translation: CATSRVGGITDTQYF.

CDR3 in amino acids: CASSARTATNEKLFF. The CDR3 region has the DNA TGTGCCAGCAGTGCCCGGACAGCAACTAATGAAAAACTGTTTTTT. The gene calls are TRBV6-2 or TRBV6-3 and TRBJ1-4; possible D gene TRBD1, 6 bases. Germline V gene sequence: CDR1 MNHEY, CDR2 SVGEGT. The CDR3 spans 15 residues. Trimming took 5 bases from V and 0 from J, leaving 10 bases between them.